The 31 T cell receptor beta chains given below trace back to one sample, sequenced in a study of human T cells and chemical hapten exposure. Regarding time point: patch test 1, 2 weeks after DPC sensitization. Treatment defined: therapeutic diphenylcyclopropenone sensitization with weekly scalp DPC. MiXCR, applied by TCRdb to the RACE reads, yields one record per CDR3 protein. The sample holds 79,000 or so distinct CDR3 sequences, under 13% seen once. The sequencing used whole blood, collected in connection with sensitization to the hapten diphenylcyclopropenone (DPC). The receptors here all came from a woman between 45 and 65 years old with alopecia areata. Some clones in this sample may be carry-over from other donors' samples.

The CDR3 sequence is CASSHHRVLGGTTGELFF. CDR3 in DNA: TGTGCCAGCAGCCACCACAGGGTCTTAGGCGGGACCACCGGGGAGCTGTTTTTT. The gene calls are TRBV14 and TRBJ2-2; D assignment may be TRBD1 or TRBD2 (6 bases each). From germline, CDR1 is SGHDN and CDR2 FVKESK. The germline V and J ends were trimmed by 3 bases and 4 bases, with 21 bases remaining between them. The CDR3 runs 18 residues.

This clonotype was seen more than once but under ten times. The chain combines TRBV6-5 with TRBJ2-2; 11 bases align to TRBD2. Germline CDR1 is MNHEY and CDR2 is SVGAGI. V lost 4 bases to trimming and J lost 2 bases; unmatched junction nucleotides: 9. The CDR3 has 18 residues. The CDR3 here is CASSSPGLAGFNTGELFF. CDR3 sequence (DNA): TGTGCCAGCAGTTCTCCTGGACTAGCGGGTTTTAACACCGGGGAGCTGTTTTTT.

This clonotype came up many times. V is TRBV20-1 and J is TRBJ2-3; either TRBD1 or TRBD2 may supply D (5 bases each). Germline values: CDR1 DFQATT, CDR2 SNEGSKA (reference sequence). The V end lost 1 base, the J end lost 1 base, and 12 bases lay between the germline ends. CDR3 length: 15 amino acids. The DNA for the CDR3 is TGCAGTGCTAGAGGGGGCGGGCACCGCACAGATACGCAGTATTTT. It is translated as CSARGGGHRTDTQYF.

In this sample, this clonotype turned up many times. The chain uses TRBV29-1 and TRBJ2-7; the D gene could be TRBD1 or TRBD2 (6 bases each). This CDR3 contains 13 residues. CDR1 is SQVTM, CDR2 ANQGSEA, per germline. V dropped 3 bases and J dropped 5 bases, with 14 bases sitting between them. Here the CDR3 reads CSVDIQGGNEQYF. The DNA for the CDR3 is TGCAGCGTTGACATACAGGGCGGGAACGAGCAGTACTTC.

This clonotype was observed a handful of times. The chain recombines TRBV2 with TRBJ2-1; TRBD2 matches 11 bases. The CDR3 totals 13 residues. CDR1 SNHLY and CDR2 FYNNEI come from the germline V gene. Trimming took 8 bases from V and 6 from J; bases not matched to a gene: 3. The CDR3 DNA reads TGTGCCAGCGAGACTAGCGGGGCCAATGAGCAGTTCTTC. Residues: CASETSGANEQFF.

This clonotype has a count of ten or more. The rearrangement links TRBV20-1 to TRBJ1-5; D is perhaps TRBD1 (5 bases). From germline, CDR1 is DFQATT and CDR2 SNEGSKA (reference sequence). Trimming took 1 base from V and 6 from J, leaving 13 bases between them. This CDR3 is built from 14 residues. In DNA form, the CDR3 reads TGCAGTGCTAGAGCTGGGGACGGGACTCAGCCCCAGCATTTT. Its translation: CSARAGDGTQPQHF.

V usage is TRBV20-1 and J usage is TRBJ2-2; 16 bases are a match to TRBD2. The CDR3 sequence is 17 residues long. Losses at the gene ends were 0 bases for V and 6 bases for J; bases not matched to a gene: 4. Germline V lookup: CDR1 DFQATT, CDR2 SNEGSKA (reference sequence). CDR3 sequence reads: CSARDGTSGRESGELFF. CDR3 nucleotide sequence: TGCAGTGCTAGAGATGGGACTAGCGGGAGGGAATCCGGGGAGCTGTTTTTT.

Concerning this clonotype: The junction differs from germline at one of its ends, possibly a read error. The genes are TRBV20-1 and TRBJ2-1; D uncertain. This CDR3 has 16 amino acids. Germline CDR1 DFQATT, CDR2 SNEGSKA (reference sequence). For the CDR3, the DNA is TGCAGTGCTATGCCCCGTCTCCCGAGCTCCTACAATGAGCAGCTCTTC. It translates to CSAMPRLPSSYNEQLF.

V is TRBV5-1 and J is TRBJ2-2; TRBD1 aligns across 8 bases. The CDR3 is made up of 15 amino acids. V was clipped by 2 bases and J by 5 bases; unmatched bases: 5. CDR1 and CDR2 (germline): SGHRS, YFSETQ. In DNA form, the CDR3 reads TGCGCCAGCAGCTTTTGGACAGGGCCGACCGGGGAGCTGTTTTTT. This sequence encodes CASSFWTGPTGELFF. Variable domain in full (rest from reference TRBV5-1 and TRBJ2-2): KAGVTQTPRYLIKTRGQQVTLSCSPISGHRSVSWYQQTPGQGLQFLFEYFSETQRNKGNFPGRFSGRQFSNSRSEMNVSTLELGDSALYLCASSFWTGPTGELFFGEGSRLTVL.

This clonotype occurred a few times. This rearrangement joins TRBV11-1 to TRBJ2-1; TRBD1 agrees at 11 bases. The CDR3 has 15 amino acids. J gave up 6 bases and V 1 base, and 2 bases lay outside the gene matches. Germline V gene data show CDR1 as SGHAT and CDR2 as FQDESV (reference sequence). CDR3 loop: CASSLEDRGLNEQFF. CDR3 coding DNA: TGTGCCAGCAGCTTAGAGGACAGGGGGCTCAATGAGCAGTTCTTC.

As regards this clonotype: The junction differs from germline at one of its ends, possibly a read error. The chain employs TRBV3-1 and TRBJ2-3; 9 nucleotides agree with TRBD2. Germline V gene lookup returns CDR1 LGHDT and CDR2 YNNKEL (reference sequence). The CDR3 is 12 amino acids. CDR3 in amino acids: CASSQGGTSRDF. Written as DNA, the CDR3 is TGTGCCAGCAGCCAAGGTGGGACTAGCAGGGATTTT.

There are a few counts of this clonotype. The V and J genes are TRBV29-1 and TRBJ2-5; D is ambiguous. The CDR3 spans 11 residues. CDR1 SQVTM and CDR2 ANQGSEA come from the germline V gene. With 6 bases removed from V and 5 bases from J, the gap between germline ends came to 10 bases. The chain's CDR3 is CSVLRVETQYF. The CDR3 coding sequence is TGCAGCGTGCTTAGGGTTGAGACCCAGTACTTC.

The table lists this clonotype with a few counts. The V call is TRBV4-2, the J call TRBJ2-4; either TRBD1 or TRBD2 may supply D (5 bases each). The CDR3 consists of 16 residues. V was pared by 1 base and J by 1 base, with 11 bases between. The germline CDR1 and CDR2 sequences are LGHNA and YNFKEQ. CDR3 DNA sequence: TGTGCCAGCAGCCAAGTGGGGGACGGGGCCAAAAACATTCAGTACTTC. Its translation: CASSQVGDGAKNIQYF.

J is TRBJ2-2 and V is TRBV14, with no clear D. Between the trimmed V and J ends, which lost 0 bases and 7 bases, there was a span of 9 bases. CDR1 and CDR2 (germline): SGHDN, FVKESK. The CDR3 has 14 amino acids. DNA for the CDR3: TGTGCCAGCAGCCAAGATCACGAGGTCGGGGAGCTGTTTTTT. Amino acids: CASSQDHEVGELFF.

J is TRBJ2-1 and V is TRBV11-2, with D perhaps TRBD1 (6 bases). V was shortened by 6 bases and J by 1 base, with 13 bases between the two germline ends. The CDR3 has 15 residues. The V gene's germline CDR1 is SGHAT and CDR2 FQNNGV. The CDR3 region has the DNA TGTGCCAGCAGGCTCCTAGGGGGATCCTACAATGAGCAGTTCTTC. This translates into CASRLLGGSYNEQFF.

This clonotype occurred a few times. The V gene is TRBV9, the J gene TRBJ1-1; 11 bases agree with TRBD1. Trimming took 0 bases from V and 4 from J; bases not matched to a gene: 5. CDR3 size: 16 residues. CDR1 is SGDLS and CDR2 is YYNGEE in the germline V gene. The CDR3 DNA is TGTGCCAGCAGCGTAGGAATAGGGACAGGGGGCACTGAAGCTTTCTTT. This translates into CASSVGIGTGGTEAFF. Full variable domain (rest looked up from reference TRBV9 and TRBJ1-1): DSGVTQTPKHLITATGQRVTLRCSPRSGDLSVYWYQQSLDQGLQFLIQYYNGEERAKGNILERFSAQQFPDLHSELNLSSLELGDSALYFCASSVGIGTGGTEAFFGQGTRLTVV.

The table lists this clonotype with many counts. The chain links TRBV28 to TRBJ2-1; D remains unclear. This CDR3 spans 14 amino acids. Germline V gives CDR1 MDHEN, CDR2 SYDVKM. Trimming shortened V by 3 bases and J by 0 bases, and 6 bases separated the two germline ends. CDR3: CASSLTHSYNEQFF. The CDR3 DNA sequence: TGTGCCAGCAGTTTGACCCACTCCTACAATGAGCAGTTCTTC.

This clonotype was recorded many times. This chain joins TRBV11-3 and TRBJ1-1; weak D call: TRBD1 (5 bases). Germline assignment: CDR1 SGHNT and CDR2 YENEEA. The CDR3 extends over 15 amino acids. V lost 0 bases to trimming and J lost 1 base, with 9 bases between them. CDR3 protein: CASSLDMGGNTEAFF. The CDR3 bases are TGTGCCAGCAGCTTAGATATGGGGGGGAACACTGAAGCTTTCTTT.

This clonotype occurred a few times. This chain uses TRBV4-2 with TRBJ2-1; D unresolved. Germline-derived CDR1 and CDR2 are LGHNA and YNFKEQ. The CDR3 has 14 residues. Trimming removed 1 base at V and 6 bases at J, with 10 bases between. The CDR3 DNA follows: TGTGCCAGCAGCCAAGCCCTAGGGCCCAATGAGCAGTTCTTC. Its protein product is CASSQALGPNEQFF.

The chain carries TRBV18 and TRBJ2-7, with D perhaps matching TRBD1 or TRBD2 (5 bases each). V was pared by 4 bases and J by 5 bases, with 18 bases between. Germline loops: CDR1 KGHSH, CDR2 LQKENI. The CDR3 is 15 amino acids. The CDR3 DNA reads TGTGCCAGCTCACTAAGGACGGGACCGGACGACGAGCAGTACTTC. Encoded protein: CASSLRTGPDDEQYF.

The DNA of the CDR3 is TGTGCCAGCAGCTTATTAGCGGGAGGTGGAGATACGCAGTATTTT. Its translation is CASSLLAGGGDTQYF. The chain employs TRBV7-8 and TRBJ2-3, with 10 positions matching TRBD2. This CDR3 has 15 amino acids. V trimming: 2 bases; J trimming: 5 bases; junction bases outside the gene matches: 4. Germline V gene sequence: CDR1 SGHVS, CDR2 FQNEAQ. Looking up the rest from reference TRBV7-8 and TRBJ2-3 gives the full variable domain: GAGVSQSPRYKVAKRGQDVALRCDPISGHVSLFWYQQALGQGPEFLTYFQNEAQLDKSGLPSDRFFAERPEGSVSTLKIQRTQQEDSAVYLCASSLLAGGGDTQYFGPGTRLTVL.

The V and J genes are TRBV3-1 and TRBJ2-2; 9 positions match TRBD2. Unmatched junction bases numbered 6, after V lost 4 bases and J lost 0 bases. This CDR3 comprises 17 residues. Germline V gene lookup returns CDR1 LGHDT and CDR2 YNNKEL (reference sequence). For the CDR3, the DNA is TGTGCCAGCAGCCCGAGGCTAGCGGGACCGAACACCGGGGAGCTGTTTTTT. Translated: CASSPRLAGPNTGELFF.

This clonotype was seen more than once but under ten times. The gene calls are TRBV14 and TRBJ2-6; D is undetermined. V lost 5 bases and J 12 bases, leaving 11 bases between the germline ends. CDR3 size: 12 residues. CDR1 is SGHDN, CDR2 FVKESK, per germline. The CDR3 spells CASSSPRSVLTF. Here the CDR3 DNA reads TGTGCCAGCAGCTCTCCTCGTAGCGTCCTGACTTTC.

The chain employs TRBV6-6 and TRBJ1-5; TRBD1 is a possible D gene (6 bases). CDR1 MNHNY and CDR2 SVGAGI come from the germline V gene (reference sequence). V was shortened by 5 bases and J by 2 bases, with 28 bases between the two germline ends. There are 20 residues in the CDR3. CDR3 DNA sequence: TGTGCCAGCAGTCACCCCCCACAGGGTGTTCATGCAATAGGCAATCAGCCCCAGCATTTT. It specifies CASSHPPQGVHAIGNQPQHF.

This clonotype appeared many times. The V call is TRBV11-3, the J call TRBJ1-1; D remains ambiguous. The V and J ends lost 5 bases and 0 bases respectively, with 7 bases between them. The CDR3 totals 13 residues. Per the germline V gene, CDR1 is SGHNT and CDR2 is YENEEA. The CDR3 region has the DNA TGTGCCAGCAGCCGCTCTTTGAACACTGAAGCTTTCTTT. It codes for CASSRSLNTEAFF.

This clonotype was observed at least ten times. The chain links TRBV6-5 to TRBJ2-1; TRBD1 aligns across 8 bases. V trimming: 2 bases; J trimming: 2 bases; junction bases outside the gene matches: 2. Germline V gene sequence: CDR1 MNHEY, CDR2 SVGAGI. The CDR3 totals 15 residues. The CDR3 loop is CASSYDRGAYNEQFF. The CDR3 nucleotides are TGTGCCAGCAGTTACGACAGGGGCGCCTACAATGAGCAGTTCTTC.

This clonotype came up a few times. This sequence joins TRBV21-1 and TRBJ2-7; the D call in the table, TRBD1, was not verified against the DNA. TRBV21-1 represents a pseudogene. The CDR3 has 16 residues. CDR3 nucleotide sequence: TGTGCCAGCAGCAAACGAGAGTATGACAGGGAATACGAGCAGTACTTC. This translates into CASSKREYDREYEQYF.

This clonotype has only a few counts. The V and J genes are TRBV29-1 and TRBJ2-3; TRBD1 might be the D (6 bases). This CDR3 spans 15 amino acids. The V and J ends lost 2 bases and 3 bases respectively, with 15 bases between them. Germline CDR1 is SQVTM and CDR2 is ANQGSEA. In DNA form, the CDR3 reads TGCAGCGTTGAATTCGTACAGGGTGGGACAGATACGCAGTATTTT. Protein product: CSVEFVQGGTDTQYF.

The sample holds a few counts of this clonotype. The V call is TRBV6-5, the J call TRBJ2-7; unclear D gene. V shed 7 bases and J shed 1 base, with 17 bases lying between them. The CDR3 length is 15 residues. Germline CDR1 is MNHEY and CDR2 is SVGAGI. The CDR3 region has the DNA TGTGCCAGCACCTATAGGGCTAGTACTTCCTACGAGCAGTACTTC. Translated, it gives CASTYRASTSYEQYF.

This clonotype was observed a handful of times. V gene TRBV11-2 combines with J gene TRBJ1-2; D remains ambiguous. Germline V gene lookup returns CDR1 SGHAT and CDR2 FQNNGV. The germline V and J ends were trimmed by 5 bases and 4 bases, with 14 bases remaining between them. The CDR3 is 14 residues long. The CDR3 reads CASSPRTGIYGYTF. The CDR3 DNA is TGTGCCAGCAGCCCCCGGACGGGAATCTATGGCTACACCTTC.

V is TRBV5-4 and J is TRBJ1-1, with D possibly matching TRBD1 (5 bases). CDR3 length: 14 residues. The germline V and J ends were trimmed by 0 bases and 5 bases, with 11 bases remaining between them. From germline, CDR1 is SGHNT and CDR2 YYREEE (reference sequence). In DNA form, the CDR3 reads TGTGCCAGCAGCTTGGAGGCAGGGAGAACTGAAGCTTTCTTT. Protein sequence: CASSLEAGRTEAFF.